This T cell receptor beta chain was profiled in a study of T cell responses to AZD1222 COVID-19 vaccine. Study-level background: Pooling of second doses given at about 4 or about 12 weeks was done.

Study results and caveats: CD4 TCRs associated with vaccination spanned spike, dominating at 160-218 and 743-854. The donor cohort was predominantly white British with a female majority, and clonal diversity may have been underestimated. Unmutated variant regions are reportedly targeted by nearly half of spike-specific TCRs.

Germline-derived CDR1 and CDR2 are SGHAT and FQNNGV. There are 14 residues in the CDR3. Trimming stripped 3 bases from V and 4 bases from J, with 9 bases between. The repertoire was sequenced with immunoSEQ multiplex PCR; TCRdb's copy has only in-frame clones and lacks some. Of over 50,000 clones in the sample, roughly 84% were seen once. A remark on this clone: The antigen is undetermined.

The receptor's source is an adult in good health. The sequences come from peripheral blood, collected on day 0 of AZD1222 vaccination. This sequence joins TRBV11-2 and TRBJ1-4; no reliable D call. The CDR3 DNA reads TGTGCCAGCAGCTTCACAGAGGATAATGAAAAACTGTTTTTT. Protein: CASSFTEDNEKLFF.